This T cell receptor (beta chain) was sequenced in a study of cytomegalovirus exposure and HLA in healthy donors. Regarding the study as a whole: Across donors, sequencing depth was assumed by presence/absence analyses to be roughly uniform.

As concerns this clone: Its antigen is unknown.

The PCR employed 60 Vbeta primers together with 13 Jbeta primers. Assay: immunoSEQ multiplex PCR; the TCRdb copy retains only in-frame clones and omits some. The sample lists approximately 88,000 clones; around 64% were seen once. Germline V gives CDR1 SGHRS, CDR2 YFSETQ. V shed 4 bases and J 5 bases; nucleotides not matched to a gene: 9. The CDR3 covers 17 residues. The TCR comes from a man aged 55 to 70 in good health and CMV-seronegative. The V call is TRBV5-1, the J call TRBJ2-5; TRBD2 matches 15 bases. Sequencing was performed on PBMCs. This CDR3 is CASSAGLAGGFWETQYF. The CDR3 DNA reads TGCGCCAGCAGCGCGGGACTAGCGGGAGGCTTTTGGGAGACCCAGTACTTC.